These 4 T cell receptor beta chains were sequenced from one sample in a study of shared clonotypes between healthy human individuals. Profiled with immunoSEQ multiplex PCR; TCRdb holds only in-frame clones, not every one. Among approximately 1,500,000 clones, around 95% were seen once, and the ten largest hold 1% to 1.5%. The specimen was naive CD4+ T cells sorted from blood. Stated subset: CD45RA+ positively selected. Receptors were obtained from a man aged 25 to 45 in good health.

The V and J genes are TRBV5-1 and TRBJ2-2; maybe TRBD2 (5 bases). Germline assignment: CDR1 SGHRS and CDR2 YFSETQ. Between the trimmed V and J ends, which lost 7 bases and 0 bases, there was a span of 10 bases. This CDR3 comprises 14 residues. CDR3 protein: CASSEGTNTGELFF. CDR3 sequence (DNA): TGCGCCAGCTCCGAGGGAACGAACACCGGGGAGCTGTTTTTT.

This chain uses TRBV6-1 with TRBJ2-3; 8 nucleotides agree with TRBD2. CDR3 length: 17 amino acids. Germline trimming cut 2 bases from V and 8 bases from J; bases unmatched to any gene: 15. CDR1 and CDR2 from the germline V gene are MNHNS and SASEGT. As DNA, the CDR3 is TGTGCCAGCAGTGAATCCGTTGGGACTAGTGTTGCGGGTACGCAGTATTTT. It codes for CASSESVGTSVAGTQYF.

V is TRBV7-8 and J is TRBJ1-1, with D unclear. Trimming cost V 2 bases and J 6 bases, with 13 bases left between them. CDR1 and CDR2 (germline): SGHVS, FQNEAQ. This CDR3 has 14 residues. The CDR3 protein is CASSLLRTGAEAFF. The CDR3 nucleotides are TGTGCCAGCAGCTTATTAAGAACCGGGGCTGAAGCTTTCTTT.

The rearrangement joins TRBV2 to TRBJ2-7; D is undetermined. The V and J ends lost 3 bases and 12 bases respectively, with 12 bases between them. The CDR3 is made up of 11 amino acids. The germline V gene encodes CDR1 SNHLY and CDR2 FYNNEI. CDR3 DNA: TGTGCCAGCAGTGATGGTCGGTATGGGTACTTC. This encodes CASSDGRYGYF.